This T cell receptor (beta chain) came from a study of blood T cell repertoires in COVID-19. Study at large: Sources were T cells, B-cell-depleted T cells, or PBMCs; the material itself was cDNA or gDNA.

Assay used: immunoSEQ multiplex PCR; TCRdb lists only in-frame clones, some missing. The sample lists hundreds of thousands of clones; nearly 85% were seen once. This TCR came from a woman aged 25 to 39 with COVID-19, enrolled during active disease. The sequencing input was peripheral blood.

The CDR3 sequence: CRVGRLAGPYYEQYF. The CDR3 bases are TGCAGGGTAGGGCGACTAGCGGGACCTTACTACGAGCAGTACTTC. The chain combines TRBV29-1 with TRBJ2-7; the match to TRBD2 covers 11 bases. Germline loops: CDR1 SQVTM, CDR2 ANQGSEA. The length of the CDR3 is 15 residues.